Listed below are T cell receptor beta chains from one sample, sequenced in a study of blood T cell repertoires in COVID-19. The data were produced by immunoSEQ multiplex PCR, yet TCRdb's version contains in-frame clones alone and is incomplete. In the table there are roughly 300,000 clones, approximately 91% of which are singletons. Source material: peripheral blood. The source is a man in his late teens or twenties with active or convalescent COVID-19. CDR3s include the opening cysteine and the closing phenylalanine or tryptophan. Fields, in order: CDR3 protein, J gene, V gene, CDR3 length, clone size. Size values are once, few and many counts, or a class for expanded clones, and some rows have none.

CASSHFSGGARNEQFF,TRBJ2-1,TRBV19,16,.
CASSPTGGLNYGYTF,TRBJ1-2,TRBV19,15,.
CASSSKATYTGELFF,TRBJ2-2,TRBV5-1,15,.
CASSQDVIAGDTQYF,TRBJ2-3,TRBV3-1/TRBV3-2,15,.
CASSYSTGGAETQYF,TRBJ2-5,TRBV6-2/TRBV6-3,15,many
CASSLSPGTGGSYEQYF,TRBJ2-7,TRBV9,17,few
CASSAGHGYGYTF,TRBJ1-2,TRBV10-1,13,.
CASSQDITGGGNGYTF,TRBJ1-2,TRBV4-3,16,.
CASSQGWTGNVYEQYF,TRBJ2-7,TRBV4-1,16,.
CSAMTRSEQYF,TRBJ2-7,TRBV20-1,11,once
CASSYSNYGYTF,TRBJ1-2,TRBV5-6,12,.